Reported below is one T cell receptor (beta chain). What it binds is unknown. The CDR3 has 23 residues. Germline CDR1 and CDR2: LGHNT and FRNRAP. The J segment lost 4 bases and the V segment lost 5 bases, leaving 27 bases of the junction unmatched. This record belongs to a study of regulatory T cells in long-lasting Graves disease. Study-level results: It was in persistent disease that TRBV28, TRBJ1-2 and TRBJ2-5 were favored.

Construction of TCR beta libraries relied on iRepertoire HTBI primers and on Arm-PCR targeting CDR3 regions. MiXCR, applied by TCRdb to the multiplex PCR reads, yields one record per CDR3 protein. This sample has under 450,000 distinct CDR3 sequences, with 23% found just once. Time point reported: persistent/refractory GD, antithyroid drugs over 5 years with positive TRAb. PBMCs provided the RNA from which the TCR library was made. The sequence was obtained from a female donor with Graves disease. This chain links TRBV12-5 with TRBJ2-2, with 11 nucleotides matching TRBD2. The specimen comprised peripheral blood mononuclear cells (PBMCs), sampled when the disease was refractory, from a patient treated with antithyroid drugs. The CDR3 spells CASGRAGPFLGKLAGERTGELFF. The CDR3 nucleotides read TGTGCTAGTGGTCGAGCCGGGCCTTTCTTAGGGAAACTAGCGGGGGAACGCACCGGGGAGCTGTTTTTT.